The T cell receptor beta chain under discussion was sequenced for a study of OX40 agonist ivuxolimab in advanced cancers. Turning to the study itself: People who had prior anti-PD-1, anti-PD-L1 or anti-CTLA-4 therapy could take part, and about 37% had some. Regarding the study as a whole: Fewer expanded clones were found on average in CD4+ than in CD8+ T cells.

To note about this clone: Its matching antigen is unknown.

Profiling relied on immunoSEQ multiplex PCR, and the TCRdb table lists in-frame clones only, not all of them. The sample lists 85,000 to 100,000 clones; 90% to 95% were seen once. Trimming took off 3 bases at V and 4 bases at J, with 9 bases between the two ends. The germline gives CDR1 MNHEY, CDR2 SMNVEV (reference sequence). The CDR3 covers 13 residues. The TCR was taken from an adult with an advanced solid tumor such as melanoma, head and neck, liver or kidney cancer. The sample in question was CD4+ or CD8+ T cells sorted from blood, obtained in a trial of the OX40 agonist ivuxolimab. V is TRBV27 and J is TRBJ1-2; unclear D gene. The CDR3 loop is CASSFHSTYGYTF. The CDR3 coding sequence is TGTGCCAGCAGTTTCCACAGTACCTATGGCTACACCTTC.